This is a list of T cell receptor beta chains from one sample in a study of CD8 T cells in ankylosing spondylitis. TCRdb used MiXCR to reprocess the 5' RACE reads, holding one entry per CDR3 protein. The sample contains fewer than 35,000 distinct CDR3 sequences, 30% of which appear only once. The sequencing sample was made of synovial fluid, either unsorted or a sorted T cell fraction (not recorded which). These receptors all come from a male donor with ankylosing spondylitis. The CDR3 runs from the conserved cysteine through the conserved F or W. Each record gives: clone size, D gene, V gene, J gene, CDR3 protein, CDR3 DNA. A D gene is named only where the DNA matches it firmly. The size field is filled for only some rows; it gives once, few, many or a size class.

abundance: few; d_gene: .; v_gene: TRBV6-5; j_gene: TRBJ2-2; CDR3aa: CASSYSIGATMVGELFF; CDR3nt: TGTGCCAGCAGTTACTCTATCGGGGCTACAATGGTGGGGGAGCTGTTTTTT
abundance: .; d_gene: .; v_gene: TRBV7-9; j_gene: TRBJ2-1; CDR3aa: CASSSAGEQFF; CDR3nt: TGTGCCAGCAGCTCCGCCGGTGAGCAGTTCTTC
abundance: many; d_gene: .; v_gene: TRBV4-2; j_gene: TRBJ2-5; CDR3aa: CASSQDLLGASPQETQYF; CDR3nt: TGTGCCAGCAGCCAAGATCTTCTCGGAGCTAGCCCGCAAGAGACCCAGTACTTC
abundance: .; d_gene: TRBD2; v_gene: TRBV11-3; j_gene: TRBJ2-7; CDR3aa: CASSFWSSGSYEQYF; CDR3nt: TGTGCCAGCAGCTTCTGGTCTAGCGGGAGCTACGAGCAGTACTTC
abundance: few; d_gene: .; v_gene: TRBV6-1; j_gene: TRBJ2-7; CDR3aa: CASSEVWELYEQYF; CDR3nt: TGTGCCAGCAGTGAAGTATGGGAGCTGTACGAGCAGTACTTC
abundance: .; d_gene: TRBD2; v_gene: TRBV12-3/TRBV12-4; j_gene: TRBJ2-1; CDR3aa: CASSPGGDTYNEQFF; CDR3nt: TGTGCCAGCAGCCCGGGGGGTGACACCTACAATGAGCAGTTCTTC
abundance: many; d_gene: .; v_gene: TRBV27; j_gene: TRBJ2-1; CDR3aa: CASDSGAEQFF; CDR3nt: TGTGCCAGCGACTCCGGCGCTGAGCAGTTCTTC
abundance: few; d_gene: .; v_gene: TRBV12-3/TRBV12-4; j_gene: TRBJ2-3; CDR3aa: CASSTTSSPTDTQYF; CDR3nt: TGTGCCAGCAGTACAACTAGTTCCCCCACAGATACGCAGTATTTT
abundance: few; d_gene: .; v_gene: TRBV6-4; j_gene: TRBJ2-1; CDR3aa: CASSDSEGSVNEQFF; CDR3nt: TGTGCCAGCAGTGACTCAGAGGGCTCGGTGAATGAGCAGTTCTTC
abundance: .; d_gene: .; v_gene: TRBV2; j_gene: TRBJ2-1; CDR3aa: CASSVVQNSYNEQFF; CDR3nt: TGTGCCAGCAGTGTGGTCCAAAACTCCTACAATGAGCAGTTCTTC
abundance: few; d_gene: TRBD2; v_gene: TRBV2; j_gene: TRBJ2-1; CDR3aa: CASSEGRGGRSINEQFF; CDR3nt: TGTGCCAGCAGTGAAGGTCGCGGCGGGAGAAGCATCAATGAGCAGTTCTTC
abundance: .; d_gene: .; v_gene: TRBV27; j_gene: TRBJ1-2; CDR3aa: CASSLSMDQGWGYGYTF; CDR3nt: TGTGCCAGCAGTTTATCGATGGACCAAGGGTGGGGCTATGGCTACACCTTC
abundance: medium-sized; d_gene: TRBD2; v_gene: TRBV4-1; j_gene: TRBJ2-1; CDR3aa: CASSQDLASGWGWGQFF; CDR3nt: TGCGCCAGCAGCCAAGATCTGGCTAGCGGGTGGGGTTGGGGGCAGTTCTTC
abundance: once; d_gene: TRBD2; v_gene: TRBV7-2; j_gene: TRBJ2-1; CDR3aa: CASSYTSGSGDEQFF; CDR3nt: TGTGCCAGCAGCTACACTAGCGGGAGCGGGGATGAGCAGTTCTTC
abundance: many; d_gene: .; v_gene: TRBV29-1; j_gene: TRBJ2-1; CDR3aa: CSVEDRKGQFF; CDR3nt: TGCAGCGTTGAAGATAGGAAGGGGCAGTTCTTC
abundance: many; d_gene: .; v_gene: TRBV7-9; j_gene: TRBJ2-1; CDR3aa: CASSLIQALRNEQFF; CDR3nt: TGTGCCAGCAGCTTGATACAGGCCCTTAGGAATGAGCAGTTCTTC
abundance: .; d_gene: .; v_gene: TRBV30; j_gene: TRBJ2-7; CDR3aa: CAWSHDTGNYEQYF; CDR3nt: TGTGCCTGGAGCCACGACACCGGCAACTACGAGCAGTACTTC
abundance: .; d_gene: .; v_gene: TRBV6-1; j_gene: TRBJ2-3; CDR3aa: CASSELAGHTDTQYF; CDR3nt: TGTGCCAGCAGTGAATTGGCAGGGCACACAGATACGCAGTATTTT
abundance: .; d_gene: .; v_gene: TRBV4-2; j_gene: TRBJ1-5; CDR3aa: CASSQGYQGNQPQHF; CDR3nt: TGTGCCAGCAGCCAAGGATACCAAGGCAATCAGCCCCAGCATTTT
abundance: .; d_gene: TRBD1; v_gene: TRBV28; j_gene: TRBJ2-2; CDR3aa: CASSHRQGVDTGELFF; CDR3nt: TGTGCCAGCAGCCATCGACAGGGGGTAGACACCGGGGAGCTGTTTTTT
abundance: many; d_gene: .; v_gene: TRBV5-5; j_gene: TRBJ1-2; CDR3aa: CASSSQSVTRLGYTF; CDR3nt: TGTGCCAGCAGCTCCCAGTCGGTGACACGCCTCGGCTACACCTTC
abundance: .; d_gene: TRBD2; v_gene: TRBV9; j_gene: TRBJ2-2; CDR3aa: CASSVDFQLAGRTGELFF; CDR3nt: TGTGCCAGCAGCGTAGACTTCCAACTAGCGGGCCGCACCGGGGAGCTGTTTTTT
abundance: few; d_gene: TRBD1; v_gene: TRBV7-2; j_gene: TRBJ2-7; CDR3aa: CASSFGTGGYEQYF; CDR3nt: TGTGCCAGCAGCTTTGGGACAGGGGGCTACGAGCAGTACTTC
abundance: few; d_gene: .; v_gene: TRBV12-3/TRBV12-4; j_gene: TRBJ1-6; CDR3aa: CASSLRGNSYNSPLHF; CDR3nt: TGTGCCAGCAGCCTGAGGGGAAACTCCTATAATTCACCCCTCCACTTT
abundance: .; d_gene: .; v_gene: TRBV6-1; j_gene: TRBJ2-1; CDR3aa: CASKSNRVVYNEQFF; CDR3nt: TGTGCCAGCAAGTCAAACAGGGTGGTGTACAATGAGCAGTTCTTC
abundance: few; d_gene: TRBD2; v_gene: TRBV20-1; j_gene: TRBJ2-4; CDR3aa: CSASGGGWRILAKNIQYF; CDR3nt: TGCAGTGCTAGTGGGGGGGGTTGGCGGATACTAGCCAAAAACATTCAGTACTTC
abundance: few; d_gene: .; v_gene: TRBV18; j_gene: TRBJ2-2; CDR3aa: CASSPLGSYTGELFF; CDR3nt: TGTGCCAGCTCACCACTGGGCAGCTACACCGGGGAGCTGTTTTTT
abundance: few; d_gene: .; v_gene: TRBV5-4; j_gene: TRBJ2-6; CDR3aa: CASSGGANVLTF; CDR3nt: TGTGCCAGCAGCGGTGGGGCCAACGTCCTGACTTTC
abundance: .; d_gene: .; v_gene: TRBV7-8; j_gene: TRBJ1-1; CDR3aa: CASSFGHTEAFF; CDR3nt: TGTGCCAGCAGCTTCGGACACACTGAAGCTTTCTTT
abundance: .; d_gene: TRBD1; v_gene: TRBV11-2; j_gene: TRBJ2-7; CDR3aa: CASSSGQGAREQYF; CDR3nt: TGTGCCAGCAGTTCTGGACAGGGGGCTAGGGAGCAGTACTTC
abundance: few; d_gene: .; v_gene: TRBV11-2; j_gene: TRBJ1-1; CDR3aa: CASSLYGRRARTEAFF; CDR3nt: TGTGCCAGCAGCTTATATGGCAGGCGGGCACGCACTGAAGCTTTCTTT
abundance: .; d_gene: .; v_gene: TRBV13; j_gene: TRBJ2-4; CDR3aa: CASSLEGKNIQYF; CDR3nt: TGTGCCAGCAGCTTAGAAGGCAAAAACATTCAGTACTTC
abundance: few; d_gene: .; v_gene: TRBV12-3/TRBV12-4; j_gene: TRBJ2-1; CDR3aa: CASSLKAVPYNEQFF; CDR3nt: TGTGCCAGCAGTTTGAAGGCAGTCCCCTACAATGAGCAGTTCTTC
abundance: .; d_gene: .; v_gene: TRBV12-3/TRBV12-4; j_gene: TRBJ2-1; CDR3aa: CASSDWSSYNEQFF; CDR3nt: TGTGCCAGCAGCGACTGGAGCTCCTACAATGAGCAGTTCTTC
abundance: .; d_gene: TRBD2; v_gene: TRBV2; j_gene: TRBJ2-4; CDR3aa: CASRQPGGTAKNIQYF; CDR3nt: TGTGCCAGCAGACAACCGGGGGGTACAGCCAAAAACATTCAGTACTTC
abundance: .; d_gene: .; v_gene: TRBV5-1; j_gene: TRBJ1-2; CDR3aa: CASSLPHGVDGYTF; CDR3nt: TGCGCCAGCAGCTTGCCCCACGGTGTGGATGGCTACACCTTC
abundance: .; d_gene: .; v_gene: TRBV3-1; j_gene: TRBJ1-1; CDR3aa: CASSLTQSNTEAFF; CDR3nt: TGTGCCAGCAGCCTAACCCAGAGTAACACTGAAGCTTTCTTT
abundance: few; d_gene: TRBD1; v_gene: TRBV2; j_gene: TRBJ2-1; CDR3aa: CASRGDRGLDNEQFF; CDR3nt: TGTGCCAGCAGAGGGGACAGGGGGCTCGACAATGAGCAGTTCTTC
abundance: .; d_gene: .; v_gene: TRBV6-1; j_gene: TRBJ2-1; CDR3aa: CASSEGLDEQFF; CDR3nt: TGTGCCAGCAGTGAAGGGCTCGATGAGCAGTTCTTC
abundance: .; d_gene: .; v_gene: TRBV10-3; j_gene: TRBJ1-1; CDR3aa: CAISEPGTSIRLTEAFF; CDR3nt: TGTGCCATCAGTGAGCCGGGGACTTCGATCCGACTTACTGAAGCTTTCTTT
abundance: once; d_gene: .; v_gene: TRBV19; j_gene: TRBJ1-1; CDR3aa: CASSIVAQDTEAFF; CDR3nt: TGTGCCAGTAGTATAGTGGCACAGGACACTGAAGCTTTCTTT
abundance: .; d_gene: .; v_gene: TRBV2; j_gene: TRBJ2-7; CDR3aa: CASRVHYEQYF; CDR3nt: TGTGCCAGCAGGGTCCACTACGAGCAGTACTTC
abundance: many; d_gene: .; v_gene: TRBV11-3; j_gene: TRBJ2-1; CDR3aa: CASSESGPTNEQFF; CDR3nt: TGTGCCAGCAGCGAGTCGGGCCCCACCAATGAGCAGTTCTTC
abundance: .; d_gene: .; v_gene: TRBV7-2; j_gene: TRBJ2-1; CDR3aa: CASSISRSYNEQFF; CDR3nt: TGTGCCAGCAGCATATCACGCTCCTACAATGAGCAGTTCTTC
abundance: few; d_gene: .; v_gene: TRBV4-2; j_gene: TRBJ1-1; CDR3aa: CASSQERGNTEAFF; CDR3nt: TGTGCCAGCAGCCAAGAGAGGGGGAACACTGAAGCTTTCTTT
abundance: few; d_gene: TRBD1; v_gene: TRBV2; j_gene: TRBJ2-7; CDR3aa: CASSEGAGTGTLYEQYF; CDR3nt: TGTGCCAGCAGTGAAGGGGCGGGGACAGGGACCCTTTACGAGCAGTACTTC
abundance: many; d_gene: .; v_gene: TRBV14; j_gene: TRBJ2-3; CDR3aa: CASSQGSGRPVTDTQYF; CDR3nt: TGTGCCAGCAGCCAAGGATCGGGCAGGCCCGTGACAGATACGCAGTATTTT
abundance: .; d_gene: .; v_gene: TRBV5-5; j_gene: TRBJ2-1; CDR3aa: CASSLDVFEQFF; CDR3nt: TGTGCCAGCAGCTTGGATGTTTTTGAGCAGTTCTTC
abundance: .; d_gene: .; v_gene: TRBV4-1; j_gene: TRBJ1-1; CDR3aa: CASSQEGRSLEAFF; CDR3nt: TGCGCCAGCAGCCAGGAGGGGCGTTCTCTTGAAGCTTTCTTT